This is a list of T cell receptor beta chains from one sample in a study of Graves' ophthalmopathy and Graves' hyperthyroidism. One entry per CDR3 protein, called by TCRdb with MiXCR from the multiplex PCR reads. The repertoire consists of almost 750,000 distinct CDR3 sequences, with 35% to 50% occurring once and the leading ten covering less than 55%. Sequencing was performed on peripheral blood. The receptors stem from an adult man with Graves' ophthalmopathy. Both conserved end residues are trimmed from each CDR3. D genes are given only for firm matches.

j_call d_call v_call cdr3_aa
TRBJ2-7 TRBD2 TRBV29-1 SVEGLAESYEQY
TRBJ1-5 NA TRBV2 ASRVSSTNNQPQH
TRBJ1-2 TRBD1 TRBV2 ASSGTGSGYT
TRBJ2-7 NA TRBV7-9 ASSVGTDTAIYEQY
TRBJ2-7 TRBD2 TRBV20-1 SARGGGIYEQY
TRBJ2-3 TRBD1 TRBV10-2 ASMGTGRSDTQY
TRBJ2-3 NA TRBV29-1 SARTGSTDTQY
TRBJ1-5 NA TRBV28 ASSSPRGQH
TRBJ2-5 NA TRBV7-3 ASSLKAGGTAQETQY
TRBJ2-5 TRBD2 TRBV7-6 ASSLSWAGGQETQY
TRBJ1-4 NA TRBV2 ASNGGYSEKLF
TRBJ2-5 TRBD2 TRBV11-2 ASSPGLAGGPTETQY
TRBJ2-5 TRBD2 TRBV2 ASKTIAGGEETQY
TRBJ2-2 NA TRBV11-2 ASSLEAGGNTGELF
TRBJ2-7 NA TRBV13 ASSSASPYEQY
TRBJ1-1 NA TRBV20-1 SARPGMNTEAF
TRBJ1-5 NA TRBV28 ASRQSNQPQH
TRBJ1-5 NA TRBV20-1 SASSGPGGSNQPQH
TRBJ2-7 NA TRBV11-2 ASSRTPGISDYEQY
TRBJ1-1 NA TRBV7-9 ASSQWNGQEAF
TRBJ1-5 NA TRBV12-3/TRBV12-4 ASSLNLQPQH
TRBJ1-6 NA TRBV25-1 ASSEYGSPLH
TRBJ2-5 NA TRBV10-3 AISDINQETQY
TRBJ2-2 TRBD1 TRBV9 ASSRRTGRTGELF
TRBJ1-5 NA TRBV2 ASRAGQINQPQH
TRBJ2-7 NA TRBV7-2 ASRLGRDYEQY
TRBJ1-2 TRBD1 TRBV7-6 ASSGGQGNGYT
TRBJ2-7 NA TRBV6-6 ASSYLGAYEQY
TRBJ1-6 NA TRBV29-1 SLEFIRGNNSPLH
TRBJ2-2 NA TRBV20-1 SARADSSNTGELF
TRBJ2-5 TRBD1 TRBV7-8 ASSSRRGLVETQY
TRBJ2-2 NA TRBV2 ASRGTDTGELF
TRBJ1-2 TRBD1 TRBV20-1 SAPGQANYGYT
TRBJ2-6 TRBD1 TRBV25-1 ASSRQGSTGANVLT
TRBJ1-2 NA TRBV10-3 AISEFGQGAMAGNT
TRBJ2-7 NA TRBV10-2 ASSESGVGEQY